This T cell receptor beta chain was profiled in a study of early T cells in non-severe SARS-CoV-2 infection (TCRdb year 2021). Notes on the research overall: TCR sequencing used bulk RNA from unsorted whole blood, so alpha and beta chains could not be paired. Points the paper makes about the study in general: VDJdb matching was skewed toward anti-spike CD8 responses and likely underestimated virus-specific expansions, missing private and CD4 specificities.

The study was a case-control design nested within a healthcare worker cohort in London, UK, with weekly nasopharyngeal swab PCR tests and blood sampling. Between 23 and 31 March 2020, the week of the UK lockdown, healthcare workers were enrolled and then followed up weekly for as long as 16 weeks. To prepare the library, 5' RACE was applied. Reads for this sample came from a NextSeq 500. Unique molecular identifiers were attached to individual cDNA molecules in the TCR library protocol so that sequencing error and PCR bias could be corrected. TCR alpha and beta chains were both sequenced, and the abundances of alpha and beta sequences in each sample were closely correlated with each other. Under the source paper's analysis protocol: Decombinator V4 was used to annotate TCR sequences for V gene, J gene and CDR3. Expanded TCRs were defined as changing significantly between any two time points under a Poisson model with p below 0.0001. TCR abundances were normalised to the total number of TCRs sequenced in each sample and reported as counts per million. TRAV1-2 paired with TRAJ12, TRAJ20 or TRAJ33 defined MAIT TCRs, while TRAV10 paired with TRAJ18 defined iNKT TCRs. A search of VDJdb, accessed on 1 November 2021, was run for TCRs annotated to CMV, EBV and SARS-CoV-2, with TCRs annotated for multiple antigens excluded. TCRdb reprocessing: public reads trimmed at Q25 with fastp, clones called with MiXCR, in-frame beta chains kept. Entries that share a CDR3 protein sequence are merged under the most common genes and DNA. None of the V and J calls come from the authors' own analysis; TCRdb made them. The table for this sample lists around 78,000 distinct CDR3 sequences; around 15% of them were counted only once. Roughly 3% of the sample goes to the ten largest clones.

Looking up the germline V gene (reference sequence) yields CDR1 LNHDA and CDR2 SQIVND. There are 14 amino acids in the CDR3, from cysteine to phenylalanine inclusive. Left in the record is the CDR3 DNA by itself, 42 bases read in frame from the first base. V gives up 3 bases and J gives up 5 bases, and the segment between their germline ends measures 14 bases. In its sample, this clonotype was seen many times. The antigen this receptor binds is unknown. Nothing much larger sits one base from this clone, and base qualities are not available. The rearrangement combines TRBV19 with TRBJ2-7; TRBD2 is a possible D gene, resting on 7 matching bases. The specimen sequenced was whole blood. The source of this sequence is an adult who was a healthcare worker with PCR-confirmed SARS-CoV-2 infection or an uninfected control (not recorded which). CDR3 loop: CASSIRGGPNEQYF. The nucleotides are TGTGCCAGTAGTATTAGGGGGGGACCAAACGAGCAGTACTTC. The CDR3 plus the reference TRBV19 and TRBJ2-7 genes for the other parts give the full variable domain: DGGITQSPKYLFRKEGQNVTLSCEQNLNHDAMYWYRQDPGQGLRLIYYSQIVNDFQKGDIAEGYSVSREKKESFPLTVTSAQKNPTAFYLCASSIRGGPNEQYFGPGTRLTVT.